Presented here are 8 T cell receptor beta chains from one specimen sequenced in a study of blood T cell repertoires in COVID-19. Assay: immunoSEQ multiplex PCR; the TCRdb copy retains only in-frame clones and omits some. The data show about 330,000 clones, with approximately 88% seen just once and over 4.5% held by the top ten. Sequencing used PBMCs or T cells enriched from blood (not recorded which). The receptors come from a young man who had recovered from COVID-19.

This chain connects TRBV21-1 to TRBJ2-5; TRBD2, the table's D call, was not compared with the DNA. TRBV21-1 has pseudogene status. The CDR3 loop spans 15 amino acids. In DNA, the CDR3 is TGTGCCAGCAGCCTAGGGCTAGCGGACCCCGAGACCCAGTACTTC. Amino acid sequence: CASSLGLADPETQYF.

Of note for this clone: The junction does not match germline at one end; this may be a read error. V usage is TRBV6-1 and J usage is TRBJ1-3; D call uncertain. This CDR3 comprises 15 residues. Germline lookup yields CDR1 MNHNS and CDR2 SASEGT. The CDR3 protein is CASSEVGVSGNTIYF. Written as DNA, the CDR3 is TGTGCCAGCAGCGAAGTAGGAGTCTCTGGAAACACCATATATTTT.

V gene TRBV20-1 combines with J gene TRBJ1-2, with D unresolved. This CDR3 is built from 10 residues. The germline gives CDR1 DFQATT, CDR2 SNEGSKA (reference sequence). Trimming shortened V by 6 bases and J by 7 bases, and 9 bases separated the two germline ends. The CDR3 DNA reads as TGCAGTGCCCCCCGGGTTGGCTACACCTTC. Its translation is CSAPRVGYTF.

The chain couples TRBV15 to TRBJ2-5; D is perhaps TRBD2 (6 bases). The germline V gene has CDR1 LNHNV and CDR2 YYDKDF (reference sequence). The CDR3 covers 14 residues. Trimming removed 3 bases from V and 4 bases from J, with 12 bases in between. The CDR3: CATSSAQGGETQYF. As DNA, the CDR3 is TGTGCCACCAGCAGTGCTCAGGGAGGAGAGACCCAGTACTTC.

This clone was counted a few times. J is TRBJ1-2 and V is TRBV14; a weak D match, TRBD1 (5 bases). This CDR3 region has 13 residues. CDR1 SGHDN and CDR2 FVKESK come from the germline V gene. V was pared by 4 bases and J by 4 bases, with 10 bases between. As DNA, the CDR3 is TGTGCCAGCAGCCCCGACAGTGCCTATGGCTACACCTTC. It codes for CASSPDSAYGYTF.

The V call is TRBV11-2, the J call TRBJ1-2, with 10 positions matching TRBD1. The CDR3 length is 15 residues. The germline CDR1 and CDR2 sequences are SGHAT and FQNNGV. V was clipped by 5 bases and J by 2 bases; unmatched bases: 5. CDR3 region: CASSRAGQGNYGYTF. The CDR3 bases are TGTGCCAGCAGCCGGGCGGGACAGGGGAACTATGGCTACACCTTC. The full variable domain, with the rest looked up from reference TRBV11-2 and TRBJ1-2, is EAGVAQSPRYKIIEKRQSVAFWCNPISGHATLYWYQQILGQGPKLLIQFQNNGVVDDSQLPKDRFSAERLKGVDSTLKIQPAKLEDSAVYLCASSRAGQGNYGYTFGSGTRLTVV.

The chain has TRBV27 and TRBJ1-1; 9 bases match TRBD1. CDR3 length: 14 amino acids. V lost 7 bases to trimming and J lost 6 bases; unmatched junction nucleotides: 9. Germline-derived CDR1 and CDR2 are MNHEY and SMNVEV (reference sequence). CDR3 coding DNA: TGTGCCAGCACCGTACAGGGGGCTGGATCTGAAGCTTTCTTT. Translated, it gives CASTVQGAGSEAFF.

The gene calls are TRBV7-9 and TRBJ2-7; 8 positions match TRBD2. The CDR3 spans 14 residues. Trimming took 3 bases from V and 2 from J; bases not matched to a gene: 3. Germline CDR1 SEHNR, CDR2 FQNEAQ (reference sequence). The CDR3 DNA reads as TGTGCCAGCAGCTTTAGCGGGGAAGCCTACGAGCAGTACTTC. Protein: CASSFSGEAYEQYF.